Listed below are T cell receptor beta chains from one sample, sequenced in a study of blood T cells in healthy people across ages. From the 5' RACE reads, TCRdb called clonotypes with MiXCR, one entry per CDR3 protein. The sample consists of about 680,000 distinct CDR3 sequences, approximately 49% of them appearing once. The sequenced material came from blood. These receptors all come from a woman aged 55-70 years in good health. CDR3s include the opening cysteine and the closing phenylalanine or tryptophan. A D gene is named only where the DNA matches it firmly. Expanded clones get a size class; other rows say once, few or many, or leave the size out.

V gene	clone size	J gene	D gene	CDR3 DNA	CDR3 protein
TRBV2	-	TRBJ2-6	-	TGTGCCAGCAGTGACGGGCAGGGCCGCTCCTCTGGGGCCAACGTCCTGACTTTC	CASSDGQGRSSGANVLTF
TRBV20-1	-	TRBJ2-3	-	TGCAGTGCTAGGCTGGACGGTCTCACAGATACGCAGTATTTT	CSARLDGLTDTQYF
TRBV5-1	few	TRBJ2-7	TRBD2	TGCGCCAGCAGCCACACTAGCGGGAGGTACGAGCAGTACTTC	CASSHTSGRYEQYF
TRBV4-3	-	TRBJ2-5	TRBD2	TGCGCCAGCAGCCAAGGGGGGGGACTAGCAGAAGAGACCCAGTACTTC	CASSQGGGLAEETQYF
TRBV20-1	few	TRBJ2-1	-	TGCAGTGCTGAACTAGTCCGCTACAATGAGCAGTTCTTC	CSAELVRYNEQFF
TRBV4-3	once	TRBJ1-1	TRBD1	TGCGCCAGCAGCCAATCCGACAGGGGCTTTATGAACACTGAAGCTTTCTTT	CASSQSDRGFMNTEAFF
TRBV20-1	many	TRBJ2-5	TRBD2	TGCAGTGCTATCGGACTAGCGGGAGTAGAGACCCAGTACTTC	CSAIGLAGVETQYF
TRBV29-1	-	TRBJ2-2	TRBD1	TGCAGCGTGGCGGGTCCGGGACAGGGGGCGCGGGAGCTGTTTTTT	CSVAGPGQGARELFF
TRBV7-8	-	TRBJ2-3	-	TGTGCCAGCTTCCTAGTTGGTGACAGTACAGATACGCAGTATTTT	CASFLVGDSTDTQYF
TRBV6-1	-	TRBJ1-1	-	TGTGCCAGCAGTGAAATCGGGACTTCTAACACTGAAGCTTTCTTT	CASSEIGTSNTEAFF
TRBV6-5	-	TRBJ2-5	-	TGTGCCAGCAGACCCGTTATCACCAGAGAGACCCAGTACTTC	CASRPVITRETQYF
TRBV20-1	few	TRBJ2-5	TRBD1	TGCAGTGCTGACCGGGGACAGGGGGTTTCAGAGACCCAGTACTTC	CSADRGQGVSETQYF
TRBV20-1	few	TRBJ2-7	-	TGCAGTGCTAGAGATCGGGTGGGCCTGGGGGAGCAGTACTTC	CSARDRVGLGEQYF
TRBV3-1	-	TRBJ2-7	TRBD1	TGTGCCAGCAGCCCAGGACAGGGGACCGAGCAGTACTTC	CASSPGQGTEQYF
TRBV5-1	-	TRBJ2-3	TRBD1	TGCGCCAGCAGCGAGACAGGGGGGGATACGCAGTATTTT	CASSETGGDTQYF